One and the same sample provided the 10 T cell receptor beta chains below, sequenced in a study of blood T cell repertoires in COVID-19. The method was immunoSEQ multiplex PCR; TCRdb's version includes in-frame clones alone and lacks a portion of them. The sample has about 68,000 clones, 75% to 95% seen once; the top ten hold about 7%. Specimen: peripheral blood. Receptor source: a middle-aged man with COVID-19, enrolled during active disease.

This clone came up once. The chain is built from TRBV28 and TRBJ2-7; D is perhaps TRBD1 (5 bases). Germline V lookup: CDR1 MDHEN, CDR2 SYDVKM. V lost 10 bases to trimming and J lost 3 bases, with 13 bases between them. This CDR3 is built from 12 residues. CDR3 sequence reads: CATRKGNYEQYF. The CDR3 region has the DNA TGTGCCACCCGAAAGGGGAACTACGAGCAGTACTTC.

This chain joins TRBV6-6 and TRBJ1-5; no firm D call. V lost 2 bases to trimming and J lost 8 bases, with 10 bases between them. CDR3 length: 13 residues. CDR1 is MNHNY, CDR2 SVGAGI, per germline (reference sequence). CDR3 nucleotides: TGTGCCAGCAGTTACCCGAAGGAGGAGCCCCAGCATTTT. This translates into CASSYPKEEPQHF.

Comments on this clone: Other DNA sequences in this sample translate to the same CDR3. The chain is built from TRBV3-1 (or the pseudogene TRBV3-2) and TRBJ2-5; unclear D gene. From germline, CDR1 is LGHDT and CDR2 YNNKEL (reference sequence). V lost 0 bases to trimming and J lost 4 bases, with 3 bases between them. This CDR3 spans 12 amino acids. CDR3 sequence reads: CASSQDRETQYF. CDR3 DNA sequence: TGTGCCAGCAGCCAAGATAGAGAGACCCAGTACTTC.

This clone was detected only once. The chain combines TRBV1 with TRBJ2-1; TRBD2 is the table's D call, not checked against the DNA. TRBV1 is noted as a pseudogene. The CDR3 length is 18 residues. CDR3 sequence (DNA): TGCACCAGCAGCCAAGACAACATGGACTGCCGGTCCTACAATGAGCAGTTCTTC. Amino acids: CTSSQDNMDCRSYNEQFF.

The chain links TRBV4-1 to TRBJ1-5, with D unclear. The CDR3 is 13 amino acids. CDR1 and CDR2 from the germline V gene are MGHRA and YSYEKL. V was clipped by 1 base and J by 4 bases, with 5 bases between them. CDR3 protein: CASSQGQNQPQHF. Here the CDR3 DNA reads TGCGCCAGCAGCCAAGGGCAGAATCAGCCCCAGCATTTT.

The chain links TRBV28 to TRBJ2-7, with 9 positions matching TRBD1. The germline V gene encodes CDR1 MDHEN and CDR2 SYDVKM. After removal of 6 bases from V and 3 bases from J, the junction contained 9 bases not matched to a gene. The length of the CDR3 is 15 residues. CDR3 coding DNA: TGTGCCAGCAGCCCCCCGGGACAGGGTCTCTACGAGCAGTACTTC. Translating it yields CASSPPGQGLYEQYF.

Points on this clone: The sample contains more than one DNA sequence encoding this CDR3. The chain combines TRBV5-1 with TRBJ2-5, with 8 positions matching TRBD1. The germline V gene has CDR1 SGHRS and CDR2 YFSETQ. The junction had 3 bases not matched to a gene; V was cut back by 3 bases and J by 5 bases. This CDR3 contains 13 residues. The CDR3, as DNA: TGCGCCAGCAGCTCAGGGGGCCGCGAGACCCAGTACTTC. Amino acids: CASSSGGRETQYF.

This clone was seen just once. The V and J genes are TRBV10-3 and TRBJ2-3, with 8 bases lining up with TRBD2. With V trimmed by 3 bases and J by 4 bases, 6 bases remained unmatched. The CDR3 loop spans 15 amino acids. Germline assignment: CDR1 ENHRY and CDR2 SYGVKD. CDR3 region: CAISDPGGASDTQYF. In nucleotides, the CDR3 is TGTGCCATCAGTGACCCGGGGGGGGCGTCAGATACGCAGTATTTT.

The chain employs TRBV28 and TRBJ2-5, with D uncertain. The germline V and J ends were trimmed by 8 bases and 5 bases, with 6 bases remaining between them. There are 10 residues in the CDR3. CDR1 and CDR2 from the germline V gene are MDHEN and SYDVKM. CDR3 bases: TGTGCCAGCCTAGGTGAGACCCAGTACTTC. Translating gives CASLGETQYF.

This clone was seen more than once but under ten times. The chain joins TRBV9 to TRBJ2-7; 7 bases map to TRBD1. The CDR3 covers 13 residues. Germline V CDR1 and CDR2: SGDLS, YYNGEE. Trimming took 4 bases from V and 0 from J; bases not matched to a gene: 1. The CDR3: CASSRDSSYEQYF. In nucleotides, the CDR3 is TGTGCCAGCAGCAGGGACAGCTCCTACGAGCAGTACTTC.